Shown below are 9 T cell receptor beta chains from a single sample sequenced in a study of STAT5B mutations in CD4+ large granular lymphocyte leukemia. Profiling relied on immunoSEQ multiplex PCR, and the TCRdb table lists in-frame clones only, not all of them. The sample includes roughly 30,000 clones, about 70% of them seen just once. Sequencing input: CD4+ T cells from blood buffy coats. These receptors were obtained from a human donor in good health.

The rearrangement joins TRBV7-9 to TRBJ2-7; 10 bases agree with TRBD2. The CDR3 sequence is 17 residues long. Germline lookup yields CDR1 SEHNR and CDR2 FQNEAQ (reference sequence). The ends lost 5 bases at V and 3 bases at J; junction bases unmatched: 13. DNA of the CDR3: TGTGCCAGCAGCCTACAGGACTGGGGGACTAGCGTCTACGAGCAGTACTTC. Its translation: CASSLQDWGTSVYEQYF. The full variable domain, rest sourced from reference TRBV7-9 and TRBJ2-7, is DTGVSQNPRHKITKRGQNVTFRCDPISEHNRLYWYRQTLGQGPEFLTYFQNEAQLEKSRLLSDRFSAERPKGSFSTLEIQRTEQGDSAMYLCASSLQDWGTSVYEQYFGPGTRLTVT.

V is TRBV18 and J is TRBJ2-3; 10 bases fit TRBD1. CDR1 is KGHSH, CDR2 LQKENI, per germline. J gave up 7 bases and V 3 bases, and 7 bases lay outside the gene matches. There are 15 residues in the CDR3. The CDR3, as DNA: TGTGCCAGCTCACCCGGGACAGGGGCCGTTAATACGCAGTATTTT. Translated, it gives CASSPGTGAVNTQYF.

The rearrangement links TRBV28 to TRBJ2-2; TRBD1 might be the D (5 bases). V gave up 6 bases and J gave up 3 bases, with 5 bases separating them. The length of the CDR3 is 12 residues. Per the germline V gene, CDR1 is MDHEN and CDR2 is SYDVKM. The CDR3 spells CASRGDTGELFF. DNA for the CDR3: TGTGCCAGCAGAGGGGACACCGGGGAGCTGTTTTTT.

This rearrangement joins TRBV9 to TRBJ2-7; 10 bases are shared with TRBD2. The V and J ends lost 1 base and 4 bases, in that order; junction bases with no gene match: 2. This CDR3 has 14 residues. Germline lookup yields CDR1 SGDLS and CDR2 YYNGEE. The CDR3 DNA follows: TGTGCCAGCAGCGTAACACTAGCGGGGTACGAGCAGTACTTC. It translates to CASSVTLAGYEQYF.

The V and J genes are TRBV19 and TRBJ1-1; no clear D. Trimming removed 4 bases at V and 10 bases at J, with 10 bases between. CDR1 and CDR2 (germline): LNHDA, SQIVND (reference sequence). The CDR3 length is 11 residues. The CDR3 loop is CASSTLVAAFF. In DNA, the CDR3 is TGTGCCAGTAGTACCCTCGTTGCAGCTTTCTTT.

As DNA, the CDR3 is TGCGCCAGCAGCTTGGGCGCGGGACAGGGGGCAGGTGGCTACACCTTC. As protein: CASSLGAGQGAGGYTF. The chain has TRBV5-1 and TRBJ1-2, with 12 bases lining up with TRBD1. Per germline, CDR1 SGHRS and CDR2 YFSETQ. With V trimmed by 0 bases and J by 7 bases, 7 bases remained unmatched. The CDR3 is 16 residues long.

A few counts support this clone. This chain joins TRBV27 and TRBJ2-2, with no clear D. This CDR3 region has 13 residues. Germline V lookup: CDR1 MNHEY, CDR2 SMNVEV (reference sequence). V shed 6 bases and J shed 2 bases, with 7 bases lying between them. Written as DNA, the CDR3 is TGTGCCAGCAGGCAGACCAACACCGGGGAGCTGTTTTTT. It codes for CASRQTNTGELFF.

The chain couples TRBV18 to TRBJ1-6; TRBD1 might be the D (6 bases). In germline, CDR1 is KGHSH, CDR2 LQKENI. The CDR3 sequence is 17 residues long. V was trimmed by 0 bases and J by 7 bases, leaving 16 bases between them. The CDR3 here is CASSPPGDRRGNSPLHF. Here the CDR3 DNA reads TGTGCCAGCTCACCACCCGGAGATCGCAGGGGAAATTCACCCCTCCACTTT.

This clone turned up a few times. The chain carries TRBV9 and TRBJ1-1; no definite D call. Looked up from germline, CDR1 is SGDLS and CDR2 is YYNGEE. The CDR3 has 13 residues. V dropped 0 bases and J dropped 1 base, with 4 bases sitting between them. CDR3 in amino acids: CASSVAGNTEAFF. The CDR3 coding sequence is TGTGCCAGCAGCGTAGCAGGGAACACTGAAGCTTTCTTT.